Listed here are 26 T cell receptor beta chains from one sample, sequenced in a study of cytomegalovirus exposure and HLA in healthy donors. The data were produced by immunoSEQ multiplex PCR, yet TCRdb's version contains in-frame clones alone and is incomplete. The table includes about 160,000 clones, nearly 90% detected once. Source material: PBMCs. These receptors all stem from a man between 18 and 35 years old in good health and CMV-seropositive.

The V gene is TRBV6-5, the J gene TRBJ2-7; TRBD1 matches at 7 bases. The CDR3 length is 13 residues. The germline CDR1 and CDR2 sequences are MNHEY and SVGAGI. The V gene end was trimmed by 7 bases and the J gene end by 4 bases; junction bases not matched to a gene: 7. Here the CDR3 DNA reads TGTGCCAGCACCAGGGGGTGGGGGTACGAGCAGTACTTC. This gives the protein CASTRGWGYEQYF.

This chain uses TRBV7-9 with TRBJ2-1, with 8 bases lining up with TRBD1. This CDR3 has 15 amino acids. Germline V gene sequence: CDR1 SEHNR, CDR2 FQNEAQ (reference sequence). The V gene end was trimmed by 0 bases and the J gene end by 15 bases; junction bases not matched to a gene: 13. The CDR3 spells CASSLADRAGGLPFF. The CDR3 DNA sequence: TGTGCCAGCAGCTTAGCGGACAGGGCGGGCGGGCTTCCGTTCTTC.

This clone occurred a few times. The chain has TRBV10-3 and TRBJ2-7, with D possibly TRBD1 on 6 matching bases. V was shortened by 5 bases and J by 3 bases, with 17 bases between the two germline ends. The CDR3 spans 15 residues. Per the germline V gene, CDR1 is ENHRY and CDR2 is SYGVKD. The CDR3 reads CAISPTGTRSYEQYF. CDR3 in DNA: TGTGCCATCAGTCCGACCGGGACAAGGAGCTACGAGCAGTACTTC.

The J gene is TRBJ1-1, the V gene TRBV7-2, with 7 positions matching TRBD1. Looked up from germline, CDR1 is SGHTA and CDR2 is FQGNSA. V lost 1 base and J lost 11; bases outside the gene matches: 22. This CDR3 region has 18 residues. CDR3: CASSLGRNPGQMSLWAFF. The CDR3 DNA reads TGTGCCAGCAGCTTAGGGAGGAATCCGGGACAGATGTCACTTTGGGCTTTCTTT.

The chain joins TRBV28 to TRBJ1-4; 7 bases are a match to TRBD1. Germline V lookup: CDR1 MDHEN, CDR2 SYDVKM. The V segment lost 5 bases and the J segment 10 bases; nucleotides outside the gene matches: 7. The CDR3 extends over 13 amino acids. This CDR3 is CASSRQGVGKLFF. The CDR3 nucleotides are TGTGCCAGCAGTCGACAGGGAGTTGGAAAACTGTTTTTT. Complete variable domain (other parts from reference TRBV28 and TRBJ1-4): DVKVTQSSRYLVKRTGEKVFLECVQDMDHENMFWYRQDPGLGLRLIYFSYDVKMKEKGDIPEGYSVSREKKERFSLILESASTNQTSMYLCASSRQGVGKLFFGSGTQLSVL.

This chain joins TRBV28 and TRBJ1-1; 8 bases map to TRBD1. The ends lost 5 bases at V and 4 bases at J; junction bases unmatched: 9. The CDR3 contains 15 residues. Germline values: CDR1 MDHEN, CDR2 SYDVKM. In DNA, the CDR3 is TGTGCCAGCAGTATGGGAGGACAGGGATCCACTGAAGCTTTCTTT. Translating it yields CASSMGGQGSTEAFF.

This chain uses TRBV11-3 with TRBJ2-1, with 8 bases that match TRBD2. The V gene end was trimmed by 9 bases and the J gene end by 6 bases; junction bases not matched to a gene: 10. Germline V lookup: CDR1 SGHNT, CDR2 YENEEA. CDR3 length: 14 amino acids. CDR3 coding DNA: TGTGCCAGTACTTTGTTAGCGGGACCCAATGAGCAGTTCTTC. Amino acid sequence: CASTLLAGPNEQFF.

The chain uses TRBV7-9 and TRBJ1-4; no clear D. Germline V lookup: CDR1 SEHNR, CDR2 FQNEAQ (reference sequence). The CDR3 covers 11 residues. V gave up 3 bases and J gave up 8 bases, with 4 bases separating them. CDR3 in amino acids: CASSFSEKLFF. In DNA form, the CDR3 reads TGTGCCAGCAGCTTTAGCGAAAAACTGTTTTTT.

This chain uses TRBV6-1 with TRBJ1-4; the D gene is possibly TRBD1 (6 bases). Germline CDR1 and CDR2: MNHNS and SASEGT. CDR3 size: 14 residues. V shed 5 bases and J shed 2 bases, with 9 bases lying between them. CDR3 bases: TGTGCCAGCAGTTCACAGGGTACTAATGAAAAACTGTTTTTT. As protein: CASSSQGTNEKLFF.

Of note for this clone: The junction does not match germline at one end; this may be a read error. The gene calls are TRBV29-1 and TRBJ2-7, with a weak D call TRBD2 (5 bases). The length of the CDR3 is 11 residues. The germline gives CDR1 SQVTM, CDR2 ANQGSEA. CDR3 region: CSVVGSSGTHF. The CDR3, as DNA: TGCAGCGTTGTGGGTTCATCGGGAACCCACTTC.

The CDR3, as DNA: TGTGCCAGTAGCCCGACAGGTGGTTATCAGCCCCAGCATTTT. Its translation is CASSPTGGYQPQHF. J is TRBJ1-5 and V is TRBV19; maybe TRBD1 (6 bases). Germline V gives CDR1 LNHDA, CDR2 SQIVND (reference sequence). The CDR3 consists of 14 residues. V shed 6 bases and J shed 5 bases, with 14 bases lying between them.

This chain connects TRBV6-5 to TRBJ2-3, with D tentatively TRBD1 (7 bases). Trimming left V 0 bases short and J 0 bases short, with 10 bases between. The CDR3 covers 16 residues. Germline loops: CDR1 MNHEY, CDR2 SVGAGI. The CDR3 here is CASSYSTGTSTDTQYF. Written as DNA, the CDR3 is TGTGCCAGCAGTTACTCGACAGGGACTAGCACAGATACGCAGTATTTT.

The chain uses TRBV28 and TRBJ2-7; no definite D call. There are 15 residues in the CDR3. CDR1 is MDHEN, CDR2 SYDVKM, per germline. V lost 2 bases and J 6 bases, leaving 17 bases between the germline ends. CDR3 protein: CASSLGPGIRREQYF. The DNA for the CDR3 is TGTGCCAGCAGTTTAGGCCCCGGTATCAGGCGCGAGCAGTACTTC.

The CDR3 protein is CASSPGYSYEQYF. The CDR3 nucleotides read TGTGCCAGTAGTCCGGGTTACTCCTACGAGCAGTACTTC. V and J are TRBV19 and TRBJ2-7, with unresolved D. Trimming pared 5 bases from V and 0 bases from J, leaving 8 bases between. CDR1 and CDR2 (germline): LNHDA, SQIVND (reference sequence). The CDR3 is made up of 13 amino acids. Full variable domain (outside the CDR3, taken from reference TRBV19 and TRBJ2-7): DGGITQSPKYLFRKEGQNVTLSCEQNLNHDAMYWYRQDPGQGLRLIYYSQIVNDFQKGDIAEGYSVSREKKESFPLTVTSAQKNPTAFYLCASSPGYSYEQYFGPGTRLTVT.

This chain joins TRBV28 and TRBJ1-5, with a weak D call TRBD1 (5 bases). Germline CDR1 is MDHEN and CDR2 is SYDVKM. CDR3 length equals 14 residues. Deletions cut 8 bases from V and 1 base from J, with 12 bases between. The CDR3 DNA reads TGTGCCAGCTCTTGGGGGGGGAGCAATCAGCCCCAGCATTTT. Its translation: CASSWGGSNQPQHF.

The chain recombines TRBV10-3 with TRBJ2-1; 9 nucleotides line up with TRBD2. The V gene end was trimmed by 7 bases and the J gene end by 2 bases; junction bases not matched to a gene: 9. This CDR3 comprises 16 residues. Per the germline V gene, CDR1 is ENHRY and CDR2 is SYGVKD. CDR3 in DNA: TGTGCCATCACCCCCTCTAGCGGGGATACCTACAATGAGCAGTTCTTC. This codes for CAITPSSGDTYNEQFF.

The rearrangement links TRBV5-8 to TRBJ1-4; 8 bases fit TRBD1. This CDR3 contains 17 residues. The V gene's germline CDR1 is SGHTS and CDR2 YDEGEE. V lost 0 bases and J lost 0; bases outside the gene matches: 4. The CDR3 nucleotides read TGTGCCAGCAGCTTGGTTCAGGGGGCAACAACTAATGAAAAACTGTTTTTT. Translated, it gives CASSLVQGATTNEKLFF.

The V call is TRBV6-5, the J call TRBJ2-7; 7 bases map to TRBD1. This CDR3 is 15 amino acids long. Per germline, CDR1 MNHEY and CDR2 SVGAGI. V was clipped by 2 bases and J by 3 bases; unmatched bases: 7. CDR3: CASSYRDRADYEQYF. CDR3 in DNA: TGTGCCAGCAGTTACCGGGACAGAGCAGACTACGAGCAGTACTTC.

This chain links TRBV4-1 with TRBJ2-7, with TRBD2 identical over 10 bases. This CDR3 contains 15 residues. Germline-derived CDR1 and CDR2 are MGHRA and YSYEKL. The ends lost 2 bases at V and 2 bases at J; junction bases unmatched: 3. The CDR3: CASSQSLAGAYEQYF. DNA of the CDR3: TGCGCCAGCAGCCAATCTCTAGCGGGGGCCTACGAGCAGTACTTC.

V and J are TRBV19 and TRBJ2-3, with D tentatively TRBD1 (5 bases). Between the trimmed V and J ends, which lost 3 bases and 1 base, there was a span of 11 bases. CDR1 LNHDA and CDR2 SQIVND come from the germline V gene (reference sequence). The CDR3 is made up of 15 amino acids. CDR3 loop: CASSMSLGRTDTQYF. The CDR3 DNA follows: TGTGCCAGTAGTATGTCCCTGGGGCGCACAGATACGCAGTATTTT.

The CDR3 protein is CASSPSGSAYEQYF. For the CDR3, the DNA is TGCGCCAGCAGTCCTAGCGGGAGTGCCTACGAGCAGTACTTC. V is TRBV5-1 and J is TRBJ2-7; 10 bases are a match to TRBD2. Germline values: CDR1 SGHRS, CDR2 YFSETQ. The CDR3 runs 14 residues. V was clipped by 5 bases and J by 2 bases; unmatched bases: 4. Looking up the rest from reference TRBV5-1 and TRBJ2-7 gives the full variable domain: KAGVTQTPRYLIKTRGQQVTLSCSPISGHRSVSWYQQTPGQGLQFLFEYFSETQRNKGNFPGRFSGRQFSNSRSEMNVSTLELGDSALYLCASSPSGSAYEQYFGPGTRLTVT.

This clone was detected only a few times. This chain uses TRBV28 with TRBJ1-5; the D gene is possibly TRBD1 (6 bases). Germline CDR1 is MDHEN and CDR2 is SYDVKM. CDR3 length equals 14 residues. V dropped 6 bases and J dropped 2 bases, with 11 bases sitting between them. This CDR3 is CASRYRARNQPQHF. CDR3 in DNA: TGTGCCAGCAGGTACAGGGCACGCAATCAGCCCCAGCATTTT.

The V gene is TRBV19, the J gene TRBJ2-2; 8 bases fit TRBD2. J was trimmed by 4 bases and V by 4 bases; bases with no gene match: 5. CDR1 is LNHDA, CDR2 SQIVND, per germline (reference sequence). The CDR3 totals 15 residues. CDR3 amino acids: CASSRREAGTGELFF. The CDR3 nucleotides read TGTGCCAGTAGTAGGCGGGAGGCGGGCACCGGGGAGCTGTTTTTT.

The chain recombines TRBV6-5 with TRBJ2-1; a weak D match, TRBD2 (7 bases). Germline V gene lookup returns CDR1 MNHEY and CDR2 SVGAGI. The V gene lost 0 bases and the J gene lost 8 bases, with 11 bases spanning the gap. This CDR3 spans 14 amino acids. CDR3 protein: CASSYSGEGDEQFF. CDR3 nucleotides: TGTGCCAGCAGTTACTCGGGGGAGGGGGATGAGCAGTTCTTC.

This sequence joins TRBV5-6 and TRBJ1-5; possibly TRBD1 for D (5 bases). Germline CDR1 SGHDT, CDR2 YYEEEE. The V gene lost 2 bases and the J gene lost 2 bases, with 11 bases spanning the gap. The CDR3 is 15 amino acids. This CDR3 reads CASSFWGGGNQPQHF. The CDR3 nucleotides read TGTGCCAGCAGCTTTTGGGGAGGGGGCAATCAGCCCCAGCATTTT.

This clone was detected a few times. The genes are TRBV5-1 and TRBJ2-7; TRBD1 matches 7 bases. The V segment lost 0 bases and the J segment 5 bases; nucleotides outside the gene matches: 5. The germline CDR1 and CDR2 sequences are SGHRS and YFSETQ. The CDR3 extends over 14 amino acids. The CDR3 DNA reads TGCGCCAGCAGCTTGGGACAGGGCGACCACGAGCAGTACTTC. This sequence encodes CASSLGQGDHEQYF. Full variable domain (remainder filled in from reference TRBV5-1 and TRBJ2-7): KAGVTQTPRYLIKTRGQQVTLSCSPISGHRSVSWYQQTPGQGLQFLFEYFSETQRNKGNFPGRFSGRQFSNSRSEMNVSTLELGDSALYLCASSLGQGDHEQYFGPGTRLTVT.